The entry below describes one T cell receptor (beta chain). The data belong to a study of T cell changes during pregnancy in multiple sclerosis. The repertoire was sequenced with immunoSEQ multiplex PCR; TCRdb's copy has only in-frame clones and lacks some. The sample gives approximately 17,000 clones, approximately 84% of which show up once; 10% is in the top ten. Trimming took 4 bases from V and 8 from J; bases not matched to a gene: 14. The CDR3 contains 16 residues. The germline V gene encodes CDR1 SGDLS and CDR2 YYNGEE. The material sequenced was CD8+ T cells from peripheral blood mononuclear cells, taken in the second trimester of pregnancy. This TCR was sampled from a female donor in good health, enrolled as a control in a pregnancy study. The chain combines TRBV9 with TRBJ1-2; 10 bases align to TRBD1. CDR3 sequence reads: CASSPRGTGDSGGYTF. The DNA for the CDR3 is TGTGCCAGCAGCCCCCGCGGGACAGGGGACTCAGGGGGCTACACCTTC.